This T cell receptor beta chain was sequenced in a study of blood T cell repertoires in COVID-19. CDR3 length: 12 residues. V gave up 3 bases and J gave up 6 bases, with 9 bases separating them. Germline V lookup: CDR1 SGHDN, CDR2 FVKESK. Data came from immunoSEQ multiplex PCR; TCRdb stores just in-frame clones and leaves some out. The table includes about 130,000 clones, 78% detected once. This clone was counted only a few times. Participants spanned ages about 18 to 90 years and resided in some 22 US areas. The receptor was isolated from a woman between 45 and 65 years old who had recovered from COVID-19. Specimen: PBMCs or T cells enriched from blood (not recorded which). The J gene is TRBJ2-7, the V gene TRBV14; D gene uncertain. The CDR3 sequence: CASSHPSTEQYF. The CDR3 nucleotides read TGTGCCAGCAGCCATCCTTCTACCGAGCAGTACTTC.